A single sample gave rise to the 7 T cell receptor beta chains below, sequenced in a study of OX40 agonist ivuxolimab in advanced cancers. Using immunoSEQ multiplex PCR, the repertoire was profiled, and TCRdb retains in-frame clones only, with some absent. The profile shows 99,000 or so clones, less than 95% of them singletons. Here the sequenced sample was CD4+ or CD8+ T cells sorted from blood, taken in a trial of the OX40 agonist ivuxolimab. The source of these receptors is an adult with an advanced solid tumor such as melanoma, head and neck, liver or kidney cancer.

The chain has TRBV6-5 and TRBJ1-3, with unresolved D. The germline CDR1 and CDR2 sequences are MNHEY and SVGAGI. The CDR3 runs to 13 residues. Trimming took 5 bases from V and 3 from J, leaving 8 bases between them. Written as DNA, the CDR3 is TGTGCCAGCAGTCTCGACTTTGGAAACACCATATATTTT. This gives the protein CASSLDFGNTIYF.

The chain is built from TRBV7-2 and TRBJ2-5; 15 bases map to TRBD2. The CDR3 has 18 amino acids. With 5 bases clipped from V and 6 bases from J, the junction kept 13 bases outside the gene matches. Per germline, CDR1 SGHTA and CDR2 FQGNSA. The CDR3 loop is CASSPDWTSGRAGKTQYF. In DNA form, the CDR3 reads TGTGCCAGCAGCCCGGACTGGACTAGCGGGAGGGCCGGAAAGACCCAGTACTTC.

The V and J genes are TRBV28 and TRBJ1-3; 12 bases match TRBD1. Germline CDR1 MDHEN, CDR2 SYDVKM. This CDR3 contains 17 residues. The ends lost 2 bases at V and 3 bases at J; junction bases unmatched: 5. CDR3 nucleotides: TGTGCCAGCAGTTTAGCGGGACAGGGGGCATTTGGAAACACCATATATTTT. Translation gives CASSLAGQGAFGNTIYF.

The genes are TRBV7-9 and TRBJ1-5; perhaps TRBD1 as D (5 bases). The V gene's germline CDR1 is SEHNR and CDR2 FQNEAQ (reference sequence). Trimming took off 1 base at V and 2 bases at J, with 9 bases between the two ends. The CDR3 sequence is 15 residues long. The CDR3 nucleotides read TGTGCCAGCAGCTTAGGGGGCCCGCGCAATCAGCCCCAGCATTTT. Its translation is CASSLGGPRNQPQHF.

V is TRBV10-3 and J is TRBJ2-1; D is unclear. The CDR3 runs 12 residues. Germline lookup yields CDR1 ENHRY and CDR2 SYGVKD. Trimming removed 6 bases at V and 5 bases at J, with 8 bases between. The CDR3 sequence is CAIRGVNNEQFF. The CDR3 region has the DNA TGTGCCATCAGAGGCGTAAACAATGAGCAGTTCTTC.

As DNA, the CDR3 is TGCGCCAGCAGCCAACTAGCGGGGGGGTACACAGATACGCAGTATTTT. It yields the protein CASSQLAGGYTDTQYF. This chain connects TRBV4-1 to TRBJ2-3; TRBD2 aligns across 12 bases. The J segment lost 2 bases and the V segment lost 2 bases, leaving 2 bases of the junction unmatched. Germline values: CDR1 MGHRA, CDR2 YSYEKL. The CDR3 is made up of 16 amino acids.

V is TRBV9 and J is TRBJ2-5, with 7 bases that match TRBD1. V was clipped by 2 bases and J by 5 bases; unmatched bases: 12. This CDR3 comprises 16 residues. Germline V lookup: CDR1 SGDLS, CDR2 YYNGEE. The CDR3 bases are TGTGCCAGCAGCGTTGGGGTCGGGACAGCAGGGGAGACCCAGTACTTC. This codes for CASSVGVGTAGETQYF. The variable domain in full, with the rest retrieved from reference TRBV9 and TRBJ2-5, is DSGVTQTPKHLITATGQRVTLRCSPRSGDLSVYWYQQSLDQGLQFLIQYYNGEERAKGNILERFSAQQFPDLHSELNLSSLELGDSALYFCASSVGVGTAGETQYFGPGTRLLVL.